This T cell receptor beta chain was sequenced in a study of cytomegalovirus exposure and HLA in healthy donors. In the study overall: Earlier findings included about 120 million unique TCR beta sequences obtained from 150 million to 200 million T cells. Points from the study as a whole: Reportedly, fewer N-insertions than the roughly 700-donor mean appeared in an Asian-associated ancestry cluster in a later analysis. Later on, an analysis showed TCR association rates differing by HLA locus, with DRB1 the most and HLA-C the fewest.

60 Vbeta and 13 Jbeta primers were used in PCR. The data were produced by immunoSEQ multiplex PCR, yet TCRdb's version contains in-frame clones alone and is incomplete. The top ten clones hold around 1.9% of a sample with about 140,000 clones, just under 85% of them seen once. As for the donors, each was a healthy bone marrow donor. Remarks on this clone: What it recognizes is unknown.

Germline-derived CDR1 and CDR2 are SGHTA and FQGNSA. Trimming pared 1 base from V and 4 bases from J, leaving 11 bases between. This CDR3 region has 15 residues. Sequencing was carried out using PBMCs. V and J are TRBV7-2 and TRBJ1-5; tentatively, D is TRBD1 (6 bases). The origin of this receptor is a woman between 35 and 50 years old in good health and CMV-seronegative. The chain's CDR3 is CASSLEQGQNQPQHF. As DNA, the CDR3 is TGTGCCAGCAGCTTAGAGCAGGGACAAAATCAGCCCCAGCATTTT.